The entry below gives a single TCR beta chain sequence along with its context. CDR1 and CDR2 (germline): SGHTA, FQGNSA. Trimming stripped 4 bases from V and 5 bases from J, with 11 bases between. The CDR3 contains 13 residues. The data belong to a study of blood T cell repertoires in COVID-19. Study at large: The study drew acute and convalescent COVID-19 samples from the United States, Italy and Spain.

In the original analysis: Nucleated cell number was recorded as an estimate derived from reference gene primer amplification. Method: immunoSEQ multiplex PCR; TCRdb's copy keeps in-frame clones and lacks some. V, J and clone size were drawn from that table, and D and trimming were deduced from the DNA. The profile shows 130,000 to 150,000 clones, around 84% of them singletons. Material for sequencing was peripheral blood. The clonotype comes from a human donor in a cohort sampled during active COVID-19. The rearrangement links TRBV7-2 to TRBJ2-5, with a possible D match to TRBD1 (6 bases). This chain's CDR3 is CASSSEQGETQYF. For the CDR3, the DNA is TGTGCCAGCAGCTCTGAACAGGGTGAGACCCAGTACTTC.